A single sample gave rise to the 17 T cell receptor beta chains below, sequenced in a study of tumor-infiltrating lymphocytes in primary liver carcinoma. Co-extraction of both nucleic acids (RNA and DNA) used about 17-31 mg of unsorted bulk tissue. Researchers generated TCR beta cDNA from 500 ng of total RNA, relying on a constant-region primer. A slightly modified ARM-PCR protocol with three nested multiplex PCR rounds produced these TCR beta libraries. TRBV1-TRBV30 forward and Cbeta reverse primers drove the first two roughly 10-cycle rounds. TCRdb re-derived calls from the multiplex PCR reads in MiXCR, one entry per CDR3 protein. Of 80,000 or so distinct CDR3 sequences in the sample, approximately 70% were seen once. The specimen sequenced was tumor-adjacent normal liver tissue. Receptor source: a man aged 35 to 55 with primary liver carcinoma and hepatitis B virus infection.

A remark on this clonotype: Because it lacks the conserved phenylalanine or tryptophan at the end, this CDR3 is likely a read error. J is TRBJ2-3 and V is TRBV4-1; D is undetermined. Germline V gene sequence: CDR1 MGHRA, CDR2 YSYEKL. The CDR3 has 14 amino acids. The germline V and J ends were trimmed by 2 bases and 4 bases, with 10 bases remaining between them. Here the CDR3 DNA reads TGCGCCAGCAGCCAAAAAGAAGGCGCAGATACGCAGTATATT. Its protein is CASSQKEGADTQYI.

In the case of this clonotype: This may be a read error, as it is one base from a much larger clone. This sequence joins TRBV6-1 and TRBJ2-1, with a possible D match to TRBD2 (6 bases). V dropped 3 bases and J dropped 4 bases, with 13 bases sitting between them. The CDR3 has 15 residues. Per the germline V gene, CDR1 is MNHNS and CDR2 is SASEGT. CDR3 coding DNA: TGTGCCAGCAGTGAGGGGAGGTGGTGGTACAATGAGCAGTTCTTC. This sequence encodes CASSEGRWWYNEQFF.

Worth noting for this clonotype: The conserved phenylalanine or tryptophan normally closing the CDR3 is absent here, so this likely arose from a read error. The DNA is omitted, as the CDR3 cannot be located on it reliably, and the CDR3 follows TCRdb's listing. The rearrangement uses TRBV29-1 and TRBJ2-3; whether TRBD1, the table's D call, matches the DNA was not checked. The length of the CDR3 is 18 amino acids, counting both ends. Per the germline V gene, CDR1 is SQVTM and CDR2 is ANQGSEA. CDR3 sequence reads: CSVERQGVIHHSTDTKYL.

This clonotype appeared once. Because the CDR3 is missing its conserved closing phenylalanine or tryptophan, this is likely a read error. This chain connects TRBV29-1 to TRBJ2-7; 7 bases line up with TRBD2. The CDR3 runs to 16 residues. Germline V CDR1 and CDR2: SQVTM, ANQGSEA. For the CDR3, the DNA is TGCAGCGTTGAAGATCGAGAACGGGGGGTCTCCTACGAACAGTACCTC. It encodes CSVEDRERGVSYEQYL.

This clonotype was counted at least ten times. The V call is TRBV10-3, the J call TRBJ2-5; 11 bases are shared with TRBD1. CDR1 and CDR2 (germline): ENHRY, SYGVKD. Germline trimming cut 2 bases from V and 5 bases from J; bases unmatched to any gene: 10. The CDR3 consists of 17 residues. The CDR3 loop is CAISEPKGQGGAETQYF. The DNA of the CDR3 is TGTGCCATCAGTGAGCCGAAGGGACAGGGGGGGGCGGAGACCCAGTACTTC.

This rearrangement joins TRBV11-2 to TRBJ2-6, with D unresolved. CDR1 is SGHAT, CDR2 FQNNGV, per germline. V was clipped by 3 bases and J by 3 bases, with 12 bases between them. This CDR3 comprises 16 residues. Written as DNA, the CDR3 is TGTGCCAGCAGCTTGACATGGAGAATTGGGGCCAACGTCCTGACTTTC. Protein sequence: CASSLTWRIGANVLTF.

As regards this clonotype: A single base separates this from a much larger clone, so it may be a read error. The chain uses TRBV5-4 and TRBJ1-1; possibly TRBD1 for D (6 bases). The CDR3 runs 13 residues. Germline CDR1 SGHNT, CDR2 YYREEE (reference sequence). The CDR3, as DNA: TGTGCCAGCATCTTGGGACAGAACACTGAAGCTTTCTTT. Protein: CASILGQNTEAFF.

Regarding this clonotype: A much larger clone is a single base away; this may be a read error. V and J are TRBV11-1 and TRBJ2-5, with a weak D call TRBD2 (5 bases). Per germline, CDR1 SGHAT and CDR2 FQDESV (reference sequence). This CDR3 is 13 amino acids long. The CDR3 loop is CACSSTRGETQYF. In DNA form, the CDR3 reads TGTGCCTGCAGCAGTACTAGAGGCGAGACCCAGTACTTC.

As for this clonotype: A read error may account for a junction end that differs from germline. The V call is TRBV7-3, the J call TRBJ1-6, with 8 nucleotides matching TRBD1. This CDR3 comprises 13 residues. The germline V gene encodes CDR1 SGHTA and CDR2 FQGTGA. Here the CDR3 DNA reads TGTGCCAACAGCCAGACAGGGGATTCACCCCTCCACTTT. The encoded protein is CANSQTGDSPLHF.

This clonotype was counted at least ten times. V and J are TRBV27 and TRBJ2-1; D gene unclear. V was cut by 8 bases and J by 5 bases, with 10 bases left in between. The CDR3 has 12 residues. CDR1 and CDR2 (germline): MNHEY, SMNVEV (reference sequence). CDR3 nucleotide sequence: TGTGCCAGCTCCAGGACGAACAATGAGCAGTTCTTC. Residues: CASSRTNNEQFF.

V and J are TRBV4-1 and TRBJ2-5, with TRBD2 as a possible D gene (7 bases). This CDR3 has 16 residues. Trimming stripped 4 bases from V and 2 bases from J, with 17 bases between. Germline V lookup: CDR1 MGHRA, CDR2 YSYEKL. This chain's CDR3 is CASSLEGGLRQETQYF. As DNA, the CDR3 is TGCGCCAGCAGCCTTGAGGGGGGGCTGCGTCAAGAGACCCAGTACTTC.

About this clonotype itself: One end of the junction does not line up with germline, which may come from a read error. J is TRBJ2-7 and V is TRBV5-1; TRBD2 agrees at 14 bases. Germline CDR1 and CDR2: SGHRS and YFSETQ. The CDR3 has 17 amino acids. CDR3 nucleotides: TGCCCCAGTAGCGACGAGGGACTAGCGGGAGCAGGGTACGAGCAGTACTTC. This gives the protein CPSSDEGLAGAGYEQYF.

This clonotype came up many times. The rearrangement joins TRBV12-3 or TRBV12-4 to TRBJ2-5; possibly TRBD1 for D (6 bases). Trimming removed 5 bases at V and 2 bases at J, with 12 bases between. The CDR3 runs to 14 residues. DNA for the CDR3: TGTGCCAGCAGTCGACAGGAGACACAAGAGACCCAGTACTTC. Protein product: CASSRQETQETQYF.

With respect to this clonotype: This is likely a read error, given that the CDR3 carries no conserved phenylalanine or tryptophan at its end. The chain employs TRBV11-2 and TRBJ2-1; TRBD2 agrees at 14 bases. CDR3 size: 17 residues. Germline CDR1 reads SGHAT; CDR2 reads FQNNGV. Trimming cost V 7 bases and J 5 bases; bases outside gene matches: 10. Written as DNA, the CDR3 is TGTGCCAGCATCCTGGGACTAGCGGGAGAAGTTGACAATGAGCAGTTCTCC. The encoded protein is CASILGLAGEVDNEQFS.

V gene TRBV5-4 combines with J gene TRBJ2-3; 12 bases map to TRBD2. The CDR3 covers 14 residues. The germline V gene encodes CDR1 SGHNT and CDR2 YYREEE (reference sequence). V dropped 3 bases and J dropped 6; count of bases not matched to a gene: 2. The DNA for the CDR3 is TGTGCCAGCAGCTCGACTAGCGGGAGCGATACGCAGTATTTT. Protein product: CASSSTSGSDTQYF.

This clonotype was found a few times. One end of the junction does not line up with germline, which may come from a read error. The chain uses TRBV10-3 and TRBJ2-4; D is ambiguous. The CDR3 is made up of 15 amino acids. The V gene's germline CDR1 is ENHRY and CDR2 SYGVKD. CDR3 sequence (DNA): TGTGCCATCTGTGACAACTGGAAAGCCAAAGACATTCAGTACTTC. Protein: CAICDNWKAKDIQYF.

This clonotype was seen at least ten times. The rearrangement joins TRBV6-6 to TRBJ1-2, with 7 bases lining up with TRBD1. From germline, CDR1 is MNHNY and CDR2 SVGAGI (reference sequence). V shed 6 bases and J 4 bases; nucleotides not matched to a gene: 8. The CDR3 extends over 14 amino acids. The CDR3 DNA is TGTGCCAGCAGCCCCGACAGGGACTTCTATGGCTACACCTTC. The encoded protein is CASSPDRDFYGYTF.